The clone carrying this T cell receptor beta chain was found a few times. The antigen is undetermined. Sequencing was performed with immunoSEQ multiplex PCR; in TCRdb, only in-frame clones are kept and a portion is missing. The repertoire holds some 1 million clones, with under 80% as singletons. This sample was included in a study of shared clonotypes between healthy human individuals. Study findings and constraints: In contrast to clonotypes shared by all four donors, non-shared clonotypes had lower generation probabilities.

The CDR3 totals 17 residues. J lost 4 bases, V lost 3 bases, and 13 bases had no gene match. From germline, CDR1 is ENHRY and CDR2 SYGVKD. The sequenced sample consisted of memory CD4+ T cells sorted from blood. The sample's subset: CD45RA-negative fraction. This clonotype originated in a man aged 18 to 35 in good health. The gene calls are TRBV10-3 and TRBJ2-3, with TRBD1 identical over 7 bases. The CDR3 DNA reads as TGTGCCATCAGTGACGGACAGGCCAACCTTTTCCCAGATACGCAGTATTTT. Translation: CAISDGQANLFPDTQYF.